This T cell receptor beta chain is drawn from a study of regulatory dendritic cells for organ transplantation. The repertoire was sequenced with immunoSEQ multiplex PCR; TCRdb's copy has only in-frame clones and lacks some. The repertoire holds some 13,000 clones, with 74% as singletons. With regard to this clone: Its antigen remains unidentified.

CFSE-labeled sorted T cells met regulatory or mature dendritic cells for five to six days. Naive CD45RA+ and memory CD45RO+ CD4+ or CD8+ T cells were FACS-sorted. Trimming removed 3 bases from V and 4 bases from J, with 13 bases in between. Germline values: CDR1 SGDLS, CDR2 YYNGEE. The CDR3 consists of 14 residues. Study outcomes and limitations: Of resting T cell subsets, memory CD8+ had the most alloreactive clonotypes. Mature dendritic cells appeared to drive more memory CD8+ clonal expansion than regulatory ones.

The sequencing sample was made of naive CD4+ T cells from blood cultured with regulatory dendritic cells. Subset indicated: CD45RA+ naive T cells. This clonotype was sampled from a human donor in good health. The chain has TRBV9 and TRBJ2-5; tentative D call: TRBD1 (6 bases). The CDR3 sequence: CASSGGPNRETQYF. The DNA of the CDR3 is TGTGCCAGCAGCGGGGGGCCTAACCGAGAGACCCAGTACTTC.